The rows below give T cell receptor beta chains drawn from one sample of a study of Graves' ophthalmopathy and Graves' hyperthyroidism. TCRdb fed the multiplex PCR reads into MiXCR, producing one record per CDR3 protein. The top ten hold 9.5% to 10% of the sample, which has fewer than 600,000 distinct CDR3 sequences, 13% to 15% seen once. The sequenced material came from blood. These receptors were collected from a woman in her 30s with Graves' ophthalmopathy. The CDR3 runs from the conserved cysteine through the conserved F or W. D genes are given only for firm matches. Expanded clones get a size class; other rows say once, few or many, or leave the size out.

D gene	clone size	V gene	J gene	CDR3 DNA	CDR3 protein
TRBD1	few	TRBV9	TRBJ1-3	TGTGCCAGCAGCGGTACAGGGGGCTCTGGAAACACCATATATTTT	CASSGTGGSGNTIYF
TRBD1	few	TRBV19	TRBJ2-7	TGTGCCAGTAGTCCAGGGACAGGGGATCCCTACGAGCAGTACTTC	CASSPGTGDPYEQYF
TRBD2	many	TRBV27	TRBJ2-5	TGTGCCAGCAGTGCCTGGACTAGCGGGGGGAAAGAGGAGGAAGAGACCCAGTACTTC	CASSAWTSGGKEEEETQYF
TRBD2	.	TRBV6-1	TRBJ2-7	TGTGCCAGCAGGCGAAAACTAACTGGACTAGCGGGGTATGAGCAGTACTTC	CASRRKLTGLAGYEQYF
.	.	TRBV24-1	TRBJ1-5	TGTGCCACCTCCCGGCGATCAGGGGCTCATAGCAATCAGCCCCAGCATTTT	CATSRRSGAHSNQPQHF
.	many	TRBV28	TRBJ1-2	TGTGCCACCGTCGCAGGGGTCTATGGCTACACCTTC	CATVAGVYGYTF
TRBD1	once	TRBV28	TRBJ2-7	TGTGCCAGCAGTCGTGTGGGACAGGGAGGGAACGAGCAGTACTTC	CASSRVGQGGNEQYF
.	.	TRBV6-2/TRBV6-3	TRBJ1-1	TGTGCCAGCAGTTCCCCAGGGGATCGGGACACTGAAGCTTTCTTT	CASSSPGDRDTEAFF
.	many	TRBV6-1	TRBJ1-1	TGTGCCAGCAATAAAGACGGCGGCTGGGCCACTGAAGCTTTCTTT	CASNKDGGWATEAFF
.	few	TRBV4-2	TRBJ2-2	TGTGCCAGCAGCCGTTTCATTGGAATACAGAGCTCCGGGGAGCTGTTTTTT	CASSRFIGIQSSGELFF
.	many	TRBV2	TRBJ2-7	TGTGCCAGCAGTGGGGGCCGGTTCTACGAGCAGTACTTC	CASSGGRFYEQYF
.	many	TRBV11-3	TRBJ1-1	TGTGCCAGCACCTTGGGATACAAGCTTCAGGTAGTGAGGGGACTCACTGAAGCTTTCTTT	CASTLGYKLQVVRGLTEAFF
.	many	TRBV15	TRBJ2-7	TGTGCCACCAGCAGAGGCCCGGGAAGGGACGAGCAGTACTTC	CATSRGPGRDEQYF
TRBD1	many	TRBV20-1	TRBJ1-2	TGCAGTGCTAGAGGTCGACCGGGACAGGGGGCGCATAACTATGGCTACACCTTC	CSARGRPGQGAHNYGYTF
.	many	TRBV6-5	TRBJ1-1	TGTGCCAGCAGTATACAGACAGAAATGAACACTGAAGCTTTCTTT	CASSIQTEMNTEAFF
.	many	TRBV6-1	TRBJ2-2	TGTGCCAGCAGTGCATCAAACACCGGGGAGCTGTTTTTT	CASSASNTGELFF
.	many	TRBV10-3	TRBJ1-5	TGTGCCATCAGTGAGTCGATTTTGCAGCCCTGGGATCAGCCCCAGCATTTT	CAISESILQPWDQPQHF
TRBD2	many	TRBV19	TRBJ2-2	TGTGCCAGTAGTATAGTAGCGGGAGGGCCTGTCGGGGAGCTGTTTTTT	CASSIVAGGPVGELFF
.	many	TRBV27	TRBJ2-7	TGTGCCAGCAGAAGGGGAGGTAGCTCCTACGAGCAGTACTTC	CASRRGGSSYEQYF
.	many	TRBV6-4	TRBJ2-2	TGTGCCAGCAGTACTTTTCCGATGGTAGGGGGAGCCACCCTCCTTCGGGGCGGGGAGCTGTTTTTT	CASSTFPMVGGATLLRGGELFF
.	many	TRBV11-2	TRBJ2-7	TGTGCCAGCAGCTTAGGTGCTGGCATGTCCTACGAGCAGTACTTC	CASSLGAGMSYEQYF
.	many	TRBV6-2/TRBV6-3	TRBJ2-7	TGTGCCGCTCGGGCCTCGAGCTCCTACGAGCAGTACTTC	CAARASSSYEQYF
.	many	TRBV25-1	TRBJ2-7	TGTGCCAGCAGTGATGTGGGACGGAGCTACGAGCAGTACTTC	CASSDVGRSYEQYF
.	many	TRBV28	TRBJ1-5	TGTGCCAGCAGTTTGCAGTATAGCAATCAGCCCCAGCATTTT	CASSLQYSNQPQHF
.	few	TRBV11-1	TRBJ1-2	TGTGCCAGCAGCTTAAGCCAATGGGGCATTCATGCTAACTATGGCTACACCTTC	CASSLSQWGIHANYGYTF
.	few	TRBV4-1	TRBJ2-7	TGCGCCAGCAGCCAAGATGGTGGGGTACCTTCCTTGTTTGAGCAGTACTTC	CASSQDGGVPSLFEQYF
TRBD1	many	TRBV6-1	TRBJ1-2	TGTGCCAGCAGGATCGGGACAGGGCATGGCTACACCTTC	CASRIGTGHGYTF
.	many	TRBV19	TRBJ1-5	TGTGCCAGTAGTCCTGGACATGGCTCCAGGCCCCAGCATTTT	CASSPGHGSRPQHF
TRBD1	.	TRBV6-1	TRBJ2-7	TGTGCCAGCAGAATGGACAGGAACTCCTACGAGCAGTACTTC	CASRMDRNSYEQYF
.	many	TRBV20-1	TRBJ2-7	TGCAGTGTGAATAGACCCTCGCTGGATGAGCAGTACTTC	CSVNRPSLDEQYF
.	many	TRBV7-2	TRBJ2-5	TGTGCCAGCAGCTCCACCATAGAGACCCAGTACTTC	CASSSTIETQYF
.	.	TRBV2	TRBJ2-5	TGTGCCAGCAGTGAAGAACTCCGGAGACAAGAGACCCAGTACTTC	CASSEELRRQETQYF
TRBD2	.	TRBV9	TRBJ2-7	TGTGCCAGCAGCGCAAGCGGGAGGACCAACGAGCAGTACTTC	CASSASGRTNEQYF
.	.	TRBV4-1	TRBJ1-2	TGCGCCAGCAGCCAAGGTGGAGGGACCCATCCGACTCCTTACTATGGCTACACCTTC	CASSQGGGTHPTPYYGYTF
.	many	TRBV20-1	TRBJ1-5	TGCAGTGCTACGGACTTTGCTGAAGGGCCCCAGCATTTT	CSATDFAEGPQHF
.	many	TRBV6-2/TRBV6-3	TRBJ2-7	TGTGCCAGCAGTTACCGGTTAGACTCCTCTTACCCCCTTCCCTACGAGCAGTACTTC	CASSYRLDSSYPLPYEQYF
TRBD2	many	TRBV20-1	TRBJ2-7	TGCAGTGCTAGACCCGGGACTAGCGGGCTGAGCTCCTACGAGCAGTACTTC	CSARPGTSGLSSYEQYF
TRBD1	many	TRBV6-5	TRBJ2-5	TGTGCCAGCAGTTCCTCCGGGACAGGGATGGAGACCCAGTACTTC	CASSSSGTGMETQYF
TRBD1	many	TRBV7-3	TRBJ2-7	TGTGCCAGCAGCGGAGGGACAGGGAACGAGCAGTACTTC	CASSGGTGNEQYF
.	few	TRBV24-1	TRBJ1-1	TGTGCCACCAGTGATTTGGGGGGAACTGAAGCTTTCTTT	CATSDLGGTEAFF
.	.	TRBV11-1	TRBJ2-7	TGTGCCAGCAGCCCCCCGGGAATTCGGGCCCTTTCCTACGAGCAGTACTTC	CASSPPGIRALSYEQYF
.	few	TRBV5-5	TRBJ2-7	TGTGCCAGCACTCCCGCCGGCGGAGGGGGGTACGAGCAGTACTTC	CASTPAGGGGYEQYF